This entry lists 13 T cell receptor beta chains sequenced from one sample in a study of OX40 agonist ivuxolimab in advanced cancers. Method: immunoSEQ multiplex PCR; TCRdb's copy keeps in-frame clones and lacks some. The repertoire holds tens of thousands of clones, with 70% to 90% as singletons. The sequenced sample was CD4+ or CD8+ T cells sorted from blood, obtained in a trial of the OX40 agonist ivuxolimab. Receptor source: an adult with an advanced solid tumor such as melanoma, head and neck, liver or kidney cancer.

V gene TRBV4-1 combines with J gene TRBJ2-7; D remains unclear. The V end lost 1 base, the J end lost 1 base, and 11 bases lay between the germline ends. The germline gives CDR1 MGHRA, CDR2 YSYEKL. The CDR3 runs to 15 residues. CDR3 loop: CASSQVKGMSYEQYF. CDR3 in DNA: TGCGCCAGCAGCCAAGTGAAAGGGATGTCCTACGAGCAGTACTTC.

This clone appeared a single time. This chain joins TRBV7-2 and TRBJ1-2; the D is unclear. With 4 bases removed from V and 1 base from J, the gap between germline ends came to 7 bases. The germline V gene has CDR1 SGHTA and CDR2 FQGNSA. CDR3 length: 13 amino acids. The CDR3: CASSSQLNYGYTF. The CDR3 DNA reads TGTGCCAGCAGCTCACAGCTTAACTATGGCTACACCTTC.

V is TRBV5-8 and J is TRBJ1-6, with D hard to call. Germline assignment: CDR1 SGHTS and CDR2 YDEGEE. CDR3 size: 15 residues. V was pared by 4 bases and J by 9 bases, with 17 bases between. The CDR3 bases are TGTGCCAGCAGCCTCGCCGCGGGGTTGGCTTCACCCCTCCACTTT. Amino acids: CASSLAAGLASPLHF.

The rearrangement uses TRBV19 and TRBJ2-7; D not resolved. The ends were cut back, 10 bases at V and 7 bases at J, with 17 bases in the middle. Germline V gene data show CDR1 as LNHDA and CDR2 as SQIVND (reference sequence). This CDR3 has 12 residues. CDR3 in amino acids: CAKNPLHLEQYV. Written as DNA, the CDR3 is TGTGCCAAAAACCCCCTACACCTTGAGCAGTACGTC.

The V gene is TRBV4-3, the J gene TRBJ2-1; TRBD2 aligns across 9 bases. Germline V gene sequence: CDR1 LGHNA, CDR2 YSLEER. The junction had 5 bases not matched to a gene; V was cut back by 0 bases and J by 8 bases. CDR3 size: 15 residues. The CDR3 DNA follows: TGCGCCAGCAGCCAAGAAAGGACTAGCGCCCATGAGCAGTTCTTC. Protein: CASSQERTSAHEQFF.

CDR3 sequence reads: CASSLGVGNNEQYV. CDR3 coding DNA: TGTGCCAGCAGCTTGGGGGTCGGTAATAACGAGCAGTACGTC. V usage is TRBV5-4 and J usage is TRBJ2-7; the D is unclear. The V end was cut by 0 bases, the J end by 5 bases, with 12 bases between. The V gene's germline CDR1 is SGHNT and CDR2 YYREEE (reference sequence). CDR3 length: 14 amino acids.

The chain has TRBV6-1 and TRBJ2-2; D perhaps matches TRBD1 (5 bases). The CDR3 spans 17 residues. V was clipped by 3 bases and J by 0 bases, with 14 bases between them. Germline V gene lookup returns CDR1 MNHNS and CDR2 SASEGT. This CDR3 reads CASSEFRGLANTGELFF. DNA of the CDR3: TGTGCCAGCAGTGAGTTTAGGGGCTTAGCGAACACCGGGGAGCTGTTTTTT.

The chain carries TRBV5-4 and TRBJ1-1; no clear D gene. Trimming pared 0 bases from V and 4 bases from J, leaving 4 bases between. Germline V gene sequence: CDR1 SGHNT, CDR2 YYREEE (reference sequence). The CDR3 has 12 residues. This CDR3 reads CASSLGTTEAFF. The CDR3 bases are TGTGCCAGCAGCTTGGGGACCACTGAAGCTTTCTTT.

The rearrangement joins TRBV6-6 to TRBJ1-3, with unresolved D. The CDR3 is 14 amino acids. Trimming took off 4 bases at V and 0 bases at J, with 7 bases between the two ends. Per the germline V gene, CDR1 is MNHNY and CDR2 is SVGAGI (reference sequence). The CDR3 here is CASSSDLSGNTIYF. DNA of the CDR3: TGTGCCAGCAGTTCGGACCTCTCTGGAAACACCATATATTTT.

This clone came up once. The chain joins TRBV7-2 to TRBJ2-3; D uncertain. With 3 bases removed from V and 2 bases from J, the gap between germline ends came to 6 bases. CDR1 SGHTA and CDR2 FQGNSA come from the germline V gene. This CDR3 is built from 13 residues. CDR3: CASSLPSTDTQYF. In nucleotides, the CDR3 is TGTGCCAGCAGCTTGCCCTCCACAGATACGCAGTATTTT.

CDR3 residues: CASSPYAGGTDTQYF. As DNA, the CDR3 is TGTGCCAGCAGTCCGTACGCCGGAGGCACAGATACGCAGTATTTT. The chain uses TRBV27 and TRBJ2-3, with no clear D. Germline CDR1 reads MNHEY; CDR2 reads SMNVEV (reference sequence). The V end was cut by 5 bases, the J end by 1 base, with 13 bases between. The CDR3 runs 15 residues.

The chain carries TRBV28 and TRBJ2-2, with D tentatively TRBD2 (7 bases). V was shortened by 7 bases and J by 11 bases, with 17 bases between the two germline ends. Germline V CDR1 and CDR2: MDHEN, SYDVKM. This CDR3 has 13 residues. The CDR3 sequence: CASTGGGLGELFF. In nucleotides, the CDR3 is TGTGCCAGCACCGGCGGGGGCCTGGGAGAGCTGTTTTTT.

The chain combines TRBV7-9 with TRBJ1-1; TRBD1 aligns across 11 bases. Germline CDR1 SEHNR, CDR2 FQNEAQ (reference sequence). CDR3 size: 15 residues. After removal of 5 bases from V and 3 bases from J, the junction contained 5 bases not matched to a gene. This CDR3 is CASSLGQGVDTEAFF. For the CDR3, the DNA is TGTGCCAGCAGCCTGGGACAGGGGGTTGACACTGAAGCTTTCTTT.